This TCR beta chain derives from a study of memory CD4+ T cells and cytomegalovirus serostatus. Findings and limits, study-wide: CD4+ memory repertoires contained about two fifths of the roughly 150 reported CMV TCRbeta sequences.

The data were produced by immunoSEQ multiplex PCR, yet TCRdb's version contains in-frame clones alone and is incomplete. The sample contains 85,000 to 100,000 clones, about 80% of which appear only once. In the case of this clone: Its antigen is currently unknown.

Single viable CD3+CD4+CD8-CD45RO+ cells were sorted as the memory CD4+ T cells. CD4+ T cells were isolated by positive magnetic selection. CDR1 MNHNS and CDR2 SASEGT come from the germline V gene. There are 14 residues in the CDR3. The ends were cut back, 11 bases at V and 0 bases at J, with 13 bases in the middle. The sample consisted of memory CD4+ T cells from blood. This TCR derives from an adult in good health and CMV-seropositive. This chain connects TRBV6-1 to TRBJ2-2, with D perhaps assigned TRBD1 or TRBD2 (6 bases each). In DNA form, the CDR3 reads TGTGCCGGGGAGGAGGGGGCGAACACCGGGGAGCTGTTTTTT. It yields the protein CAGEEGANTGELFF.